The 14 T cell receptor beta chains below were found in one sample sequenced in a study of cytomegalovirus exposure and HLA in healthy donors. The PCR made use of 60 Vbeta and 13 Jbeta primers. The data were produced by immunoSEQ multiplex PCR, yet TCRdb's version contains in-frame clones alone and is incomplete. The sample yields 150,000 or so clones, roughly 86% seen once. Sample: PBMCs. These TCRs come from a young man in good health and CMV-seropositive.

This clone was recorded a few times. V usage is TRBV4-1 and J usage is TRBJ2-7, with D tentatively TRBD1 (5 bases). V was pared by 0 bases and J by 4 bases, with 16 bases between. CDR1 and CDR2 (germline): MGHRA, YSYEKL. CDR3 length: 16 amino acids. The CDR3 nucleotides read TGCGCCAGCAGCCAAGATCGGAACCAGGGCCCATACGAGCAGTACTTC. This gives the protein CASSQDRNQGPYEQYF.

The rearrangement joins TRBV27 to TRBJ2-1; D is unresolved. This CDR3 region has 12 residues. Germline loops: CDR1 MNHEY, CDR2 SMNVEV (reference sequence). Trimming pared 0 bases from V and 5 bases from J, leaving 2 bases between. Here the CDR3 reads CASSLSNNEQFF. The CDR3 bases are TGTGCCAGCAGTTTATCCAACAATGAGCAGTTCTTC.

This clone was recorded a few times. The chain is built from TRBV6-1 and TRBJ1-1; D perhaps matches TRBD1 (6 bases). Germline CDR1 reads MNHNS; CDR2 reads SASEGT. This CDR3 is 15 amino acids long. Deletions cut 1 base from V and 0 bases from J, with 9 bases between. CDR3 residues: CASSEGTVMNTEAFF. The CDR3 region has the DNA TGTGCCAGCAGTGAAGGGACAGTCATGAACACTGAAGCTTTCTTT.

The chain employs TRBV6-1 and TRBJ1-1; perhaps TRBD1 as D (5 bases). Trimming took 4 bases from V and 4 from J, leaving 22 bases between them. Germline CDR1 MNHNS, CDR2 SASEGT. The CDR3 consists of 17 residues. CDR3 protein: CASSVVPAGRVSTEAFF. CDR3 nucleotides: TGTGCCAGCAGTGTTGTTCCCGCAGGGAGGGTAAGCACTGAAGCTTTCTTT.

This chain uses TRBV27 with TRBJ2-1, with 7 bases lining up with TRBD2. CDR3 length equals 17 residues. With 1 base clipped from V and 0 bases from J, the junction kept 6 bases outside the gene matches. Germline-derived CDR1 and CDR2 are MNHEY and SMNVEV (reference sequence). The CDR3 nucleotides are TGTGCCAGCAGTTTATGGTCTAGCGGCAGCTCCTACAATGAGCAGTTCTTC. This sequence encodes CASSLWSSGSSYNEQFF.

The rearrangement joins TRBV18 to TRBJ2-7; D remains unclear. The CDR3 sequence is 13 residues long. Trimming cost V 2 bases and J 9 bases, with 14 bases left between them. The germline V gene encodes CDR1 KGHSH and CDR2 LQKENI. In DNA, the CDR3 is TGTGCCAGCTCACCAGAGACTGGTTTTTTGCAGTACTTC. Amino acids: CASSPETGFLQYF.

The V and J genes are TRBV29-1 and TRBJ1-1; D is undetermined. Germline loops: CDR1 SQVTM, CDR2 ANQGSEA. CDR3 length: 13 residues. Trimming cost V 5 bases and J 4 bases, with 14 bases left between them. The CDR3 nucleotides are TGCAGCGTTCATATTAGCCTGGGCACTGAAGCTTTCTTT. Protein sequence: CSVHISLGTEAFF.

The rearrangement joins TRBV7-2 to TRBJ2-3; 10 nucleotides match TRBD2. V was clipped by 3 bases and J by 0 bases; unmatched bases: 3. Looked up from germline, CDR1 is SGHTA and CDR2 is FQGNSA. The CDR3 has 16 amino acids. CDR3 in DNA: TGTGCCAGCAGCTTGTTAGCGGGAGGCAGCACAGATACGCAGTATTTT. Encoded protein: CASSLLAGGSTDTQYF.

This chain connects TRBV7-9 to TRBJ1-1; 8 bases are a match to TRBD1. Trimming cost V 2 bases and J 9 bases; bases outside gene matches: 11. The CDR3 loop spans 15 amino acids. Germline V lookup: CDR1 SEHNR, CDR2 FQNEAQ (reference sequence). The DNA of the CDR3 is TGTGCCAGCAGCTTAATTACGGGGACAGGTCATCAAGCTTTCTTT. Protein: CASSLITGTGHQAFF.

This chain links TRBV5-8 with TRBJ1-5, with D hard to call. From germline, CDR1 is SGHTS and CDR2 YDEGEE. This CDR3 spans 11 amino acids. Trimming stripped 4 bases from V and 7 bases from J, with 6 bases between. The CDR3 spells CASSGPQPQHF. In DNA form, the CDR3 reads TGTGCCAGCAGCGGCCCCCAGCCCCAGCATTTT.

V gene TRBV2 combines with J gene TRBJ2-7, with D possibly matching TRBD2 (5 bases). Germline CDR1 is SNHLY and CDR2 is FYNNEI. The V and J ends lost 8 bases and 2 bases respectively, with 10 bases between them. This CDR3 spans 12 amino acids. CDR3: CASAEAAYEQYF. CDR3 coding DNA: TGTGCCAGCGCGGAGGCCGCCTACGAGCAGTACTTC.

The chain links TRBV7-8 to TRBJ2-7; D gene uncertain. The CDR3 has 12 amino acids. Trimming took 4 bases from V and 6 from J, leaving 10 bases between them. Germline-derived CDR1 and CDR2 are SGHVS and FQNEAQ. In DNA, the CDR3 is TGTGCCAGCAGCTCTTCCCCGGGCGAGCAGTACTTC. This translates into CASSSSPGEQYF.

CDR3 in DNA: TGTGCCAGCAGCCTAACAGGGGCAACAGGGAGTCAGCCCCAGCATTTT. Translating gives CASSLTGATGSQPQHF. J is TRBJ1-5 and V is TRBV27; 7 positions agree with TRBD1. The V segment lost 6 bases and the J segment 6 bases; nucleotides outside the gene matches: 14. The germline gives CDR1 MNHEY, CDR2 SMNVEV (reference sequence). This CDR3 has 16 amino acids.

This sequence joins TRBV28 and TRBJ1-4; TRBD1 is a possible D gene (5 bases). V dropped 8 bases and J dropped 7 bases, with 17 bases sitting between them. The CDR3 loop spans 14 amino acids. The germline V gene encodes CDR1 MDHEN and CDR2 SYDVKM. CDR3 in DNA: TGTGCCAGCTGCGGTCAGGGATTGGGTGAAAAACTGTTTTTT. It translates to CASCGQGLGEKLFF.